A selection of T cell receptor beta chains follows, all from one sample in a study of MAIT cells during Salmonella Paratyphi A infection. TCRdb used MiXCR to reprocess the 5' RACE reads, holding one entry per CDR3 protein. The sample has more than 1,400 distinct CDR3 sequences, around 52% seen once. The source material was MAIT cells from blood, sampled at the first sampling point of the challenge study. These TCRs come from a person between 18 and 75 years old who was deliberately infected with Salmonella Paratyphi A in a paratyphoid fever challenge study. The CDR3 runs from the conserved cysteine through the conserved F or W. Each record gives: D gene, V gene, clone size, J gene, CDR3 DNA, CDR3 protein. The D gene is left open where the match is weak. Clone size, where shown, is once, few, many, or a class for clones that have expanded.

TRBD1	TRBV28	-	TRBJ2-7	TGTGCCAGCAGTTTCGCAACTGGGGACAGTTCCGAGCAGTACTTC	CASSFATGDSSEQYF
TRBD1	TRBV6-4	medium-sized	TRBJ1-1	TGTGCCAGCAGTGACCGGCCGGGACAGGGAAACACTGAAGCTTTCTTT	CASSDRPGQGNTEAFF
-	TRBV24-1	large	TRBJ2-1	TGTGCCACCGCCAATGAGCAGTTCTTC	CATANEQFF
TRBD2	TRBV4-2	-	TRBJ2-1	TGTGCCACAACCTTTTCCGGGACTACCTACAATGAGCAGTTCTTC	CATTFSGTTYNEQFF
TRBD2	TRBV10-3	large	TRBJ2-3	TGTGCCATCAGTGCGGGACTAGCGGAAACAGATACGCAGTATTTT	CAISAGLAETDTQYF
TRBD2	TRBV6-4	-	TRBJ2-1	TGTGCCAGCAGAAGACTAGCGGGAGAGGGCAATGAGCAGTTCTTC	CASRRLAGEGNEQFF
TRBD2	TRBV6-2/TRBV6-3	-	TRBJ2-1	TGTGCCAGCGGACACTCTCTAGCGGGAGGGAATGAGCAGTTCTTC	CASGHSLAGGNEQFF
-	TRBV29-1	-	TRBJ2-2	-	CSARAGGTPGSCFF
-	TRBV6-4	-	TRBJ2-6	TGTGCCAGCAGTGACTCTTTTAGCTCTGGGGCCAACGTCCTGACTTTC	CASSDSFSSGANVLTF
TRBD2	TRBV4-3	-	TRBJ2-1	TGCGCCAGCAGCCAAGATGTAGCGGGAGGGAATGAGCAGTTCTTC	CASSQDVAGGNEQFF
-	TRBV6-2/TRBV6-3	large	TRBJ2-3	TGTGCCAGCAGTCCAGGACTGAGCACAGATACGCAGTATTTT	CASSPGLSTDTQYF
TRBD2	TRBV6-4	-	TRBJ2-2	TGTGCCAGCAGTGACGGGGAGGGCACCGGGGAGCTGTTTTTT	CASSDGEGTGELFF
-	TRBV29-1	-	TRBJ1-2	TGCAGCGTCCCGGGGGACGGCCGACTCTATGGCTACACCTTC	CSVPGDGRLYGYTF
-	TRBV6-1	many	TRBJ2-2	TGTGCCAGCGTACGGATGGAGGACGGCGGGGAGCTGTTTTTT	CASVRMEDGGELFF
-	TRBV15	-	TRBJ2-1	TGTGCCACCAGAAGAGAGGAGGAAGAAAGGGAGCAGTTGTTC	CATRREEEEREQLF
TRBD2	TRBV20-1	few	TRBJ2-5	TGCAGTGCTGGTGGACTAGCCCAAGAGACCCAGTACTTC	CSAGGLAQETQYF
-	TRBV20-1	few	TRBJ2-5	TGCAGTGGACGGCGGGGAGATGCGAGCGAGACCCAGTACTTC	CSGRRGDASETQYF
-	TRBV6-2/TRBV6-3	once	TRBJ1-3	TGTGCCAGCAGTTACGAGGACTCCTCTGGAAACACCATATATTTT	CASSYEDSSGNTIYF
TRBD2	TRBV20-1	-	TRBJ2-3	TGCAGTGCTAGAGATGGGGGACTAGTCCCAGATACGCAGTATTTT	CSARDGGLVPDTQYF
TRBD2	TRBV6-5	many	TRBJ2-3	TGTGCCAGCAGTTTCTCTAGCGGGGCCACAGATACGCAGTATTTT	CASSFSSGATDTQYF
TRBD1	TRBV20-1	-	TRBJ2-5	TGCAGTGCTAGAGATGTGCCAGCAGCCGACTTCCGGGACAGAGCCCCTTTC	CSARDVPAADFRDRAPF
-	TRBV20-1	-	TRBJ2-7	TGCAGTGCTAGAGACCACCGATCCGGGGACGCCTACGAGCAGTACTTC	CSARDHRSGDAYEQYF
-	TRBV20-1	-	TRBJ2-3	TGCAGTATGAACGGAGGCCAAGGGGATACGCAGTATTTT	CSMNGGQGDTQYF
-	TRBV28	-	TRBJ1-2	TGTGCCAGCAGTCCCACCGGGACGATCCCCCTAGATGGCTACACCTTC	CASSPTGTIPLDGYTF
TRBD2	TRBV6-2/TRBV6-3	medium-sized	TRBJ2-7	TGTGCCAGCAGTTACTCGACTAGCGGGGGGTACGAGCAGTACTTC	CASSYSTSGGYEQYF